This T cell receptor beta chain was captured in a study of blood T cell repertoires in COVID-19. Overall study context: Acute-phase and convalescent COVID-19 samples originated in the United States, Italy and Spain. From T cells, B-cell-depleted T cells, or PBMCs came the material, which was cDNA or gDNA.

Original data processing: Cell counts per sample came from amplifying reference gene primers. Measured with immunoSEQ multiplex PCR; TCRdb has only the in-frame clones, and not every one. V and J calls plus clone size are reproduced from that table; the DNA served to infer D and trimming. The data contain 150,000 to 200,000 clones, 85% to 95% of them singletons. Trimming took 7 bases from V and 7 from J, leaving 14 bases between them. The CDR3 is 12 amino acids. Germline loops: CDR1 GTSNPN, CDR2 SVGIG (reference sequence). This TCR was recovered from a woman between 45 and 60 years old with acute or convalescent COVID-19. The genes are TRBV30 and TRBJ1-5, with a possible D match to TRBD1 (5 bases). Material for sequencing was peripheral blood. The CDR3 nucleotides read TGTGCCTTTAAGGGGAGCGGGCAGCCCCAGCATTTT. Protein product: CAFKGSGQPQHF.